Shown below are 14 T cell receptor beta chains from a single sample sequenced in a study of PD-L1 blockade in urothelial cancer. The time point is: pretreatment peripheral blood. Sequencing was performed with immunoSEQ multiplex PCR; in TCRdb, only in-frame clones are kept and a portion is missing. The table shows tens of thousands of clones, with 80% occurring only once. Sequenced here: PBMCs, sampled around atezolizumab (anti-PD-L1) treatment. These receptors were taken from a man aged 55 to 69 with urothelial cancer.

The V gene is TRBV6-5, the J gene TRBJ2-7; TRBD2 matches 8 bases. Germline lookup yields CDR1 MNHEY and CDR2 SVGAGI. The CDR3 has 15 amino acids. After removal of 6 bases from V and 0 bases from J, the junction contained 7 bases not matched to a gene. In nucleotides, the CDR3 is TGTGCCAGCAGCAGGTCGGGGGGGGACTCCTACGAGCAGTACTTC. Amino acids: CASSRSGGDSYEQYF.

The chain recombines TRBV21-1 with TRBJ1-5; TRBD1, as called in the table, went unchecked against the DNA. TRBV21-1 is a pseudogene. The length of the CDR3 is 15 residues. The CDR3 here is CASSKGVRTGQAQHF. The CDR3 DNA reads TGTGCCAGCAGCAAAGGGGTCCGAACAGGGCAGGCCCAGCATTTT.

The rearrangement uses TRBV7-2 and TRBJ1-2, with TRBD1 matching over 9 bases. J gave up 0 bases and V 5 bases, and 4 bases lay outside the gene matches. The CDR3 is made up of 15 amino acids. From germline, CDR1 is SGHTA and CDR2 FQGNSA. The CDR3 coding sequence is TGTGCCAGCAGCCAGAGACAGGGGGCTAACTATGGCTACACCTTC. Amino acid sequence: CASSQRQGANYGYTF. Supplemented by reference TRBV7-2 and TRBJ1-2, the full variable domain reads GAGVSQSPSNKVTEKGKDVELRCDPISGHTALYWYRQSLGQGLEFLIYFQGNSAPDKSGLPSDRFSAERTGGSVSTLTIQRTQQEDSAVYLCASSQRQGANYGYTFGSGTRLTVV.

This clone was recorded once. J is TRBJ1-2 and V is TRBV19; D is possibly TRBD1 (5 bases). Germline CDR1 and CDR2: LNHDA and SQIVND (reference sequence). V gave up 4 bases and J gave up 7 bases, with 22 bases separating them. The CDR3 is 16 residues long. The CDR3 protein is CASSKEPGRVVGGYTF. The CDR3 DNA reads as TGTGCCAGTAGTAAGGAGCCAGGGAGGGTTGTCGGTGGCTACACCTTC.

The chain joins TRBV9 to TRBJ2-7; D may be TRBD1 (5 bases). Germline CDR1 and CDR2: SGDLS and YYNGEE. V was shortened by 1 base and J by 3 bases, with 11 bases between the two germline ends. The CDR3 has 14 residues. The CDR3, as DNA: TGTGCCAGCAGCGTACTTGACAGCGACTACGAGCAGTACTTC. Its protein is CASSVLDSDYEQYF.

This clone has a single count. The chain carries TRBV7-9 and TRBJ2-1, with 7 bases lining up with TRBD1. Germline trimming cut 5 bases from V and 5 bases from J; bases unmatched to any gene: 12. The length of the CDR3 is 16 residues. CDR1 and CDR2 from the germline V gene are SEHNR and FQNEAQ (reference sequence). The CDR3 reads CASSPGFRDRDNEQFF. As DNA, the CDR3 is TGTGCCAGCAGCCCCGGGTTCCGGGACAGAGACAATGAGCAGTTCTTC.

The V and J genes are TRBV7-2 and TRBJ1-6, with D possibly being TRBD1 (6 bases). Trimming removed 6 bases from V and 9 bases from J, with 12 bases in between. This CDR3 is 13 amino acids long. Germline-derived CDR1 and CDR2 are SGHTA and FQGNSA. In DNA, the CDR3 is TGTGCCAGCAGGGGGGCGGGTGGTTCACCCCTCCACTTT. The encoded protein is CASRGAGGSPLHF.

The chain joins TRBV5-1 to TRBJ1-2; TRBD1 aligns across 9 bases. The CDR3 length is 16 residues. With V trimmed by 1 base and J by 4 bases, 8 bases remained unmatched. The germline gives CDR1 SGHRS, CDR2 YFSETQ. The DNA of the CDR3 is TGCGCCAGCAGCTTGCCGCGACAGGGGGTGGGCTATGGCTACACCTTC. Amino acid sequence: CASSLPRQGVGYGYTF.

The chain is built from TRBV29-1 and TRBJ2-5; 7 nucleotides line up with TRBD1. V lost 3 bases, J lost 5 bases, and 15 bases stayed unmatched. This CDR3 comprises 16 residues. CDR1 and CDR2 (germline): SQVTM, ANQGSEA. CDR3 sequence reads: CSVDGQGVFVGETQYF. CDR3 in DNA: TGCAGCGTTGACGGGCAGGGGGTTTTCGTTGGGGAGACCCAGTACTTC.

The V and J genes are TRBV5-8 and TRBJ2-7; D is possibly TRBD1 (6 bases). In germline, CDR1 is SGHTS, CDR2 YDEGEE. The ends were cut back, 3 bases at V and 6 bases at J, with 16 bases in the middle. The CDR3 covers 14 residues. The CDR3 region is CASSSRWQGTEQYF. The CDR3 region has the DNA TGTGCCAGCAGCTCCCGCTGGCAGGGGACCGAGCAGTACTTC.

This rearrangement joins TRBV18 to TRBJ1-4; the match to TRBD1 covers 9 bases. The CDR3 extends over 14 amino acids. Trimming took 3 bases from V and 4 from J; bases not matched to a gene: 0. Germline assignment: CDR1 KGHSH and CDR2 LQKENI. The CDR3 bases are TGTGCCAGCTCACCGGGACAGGGTAATGAAAAACTGTTTTTT. Its translation is CASSPGQGNEKLFF. Full variable domain (outside the CDR3, taken from reference TRBV18 and TRBJ1-4): NAGVMQNPRHLVRRRGQEARLRCSPMKGHSHVYWYRQLPEEGLKFMVYLQKENIIDESGMPKERFSAEFPKEGPSILRIQQVVRGDSAAYFCASSPGQGNEKLFFGSGTQLSVL.

In regard to this clone: Other DNA sequences within the sample encode an identical CDR3. This sequence joins TRBV7-9 and TRBJ2-3; 7 bases fit TRBD1. Germline CDR1 is SEHNR and CDR2 is FQNEAQ (reference sequence). Unmatched junction bases numbered 5, after V lost 5 bases and J lost 0 bases. The CDR3 contains 15 residues. CDR3 amino acids: CASSPGTASTDTQYF. CDR3 DNA sequence: TGTGCCAGCAGCCCTGGGACAGCTAGCACAGATACGCAGTATTTT.

This chain connects TRBV2 to TRBJ2-5; 9 bases agree with TRBD2. The CDR3 is 15 amino acids. The germline gives CDR1 SNHLY, CDR2 FYNNEI. V shed 4 bases and J 1 base; nucleotides not matched to a gene: 4. The CDR3 loop is CASSGPAGGQETQYF. The CDR3 bases are TGTGCCAGCAGTGGCCCAGCGGGGGGCCAAGAGACCCAGTACTTC.

The chain carries TRBV29-1 and TRBJ1-2; D is perhaps TRBD1 (5 bases). The CDR3 is 15 residues long. V lost 1 base, J lost 4 bases, and 16 bases lay in between. Germline CDR1 and CDR2: SQVTM and ANQGSEA. The CDR3 reads CSVEGLGGNPYGYTF. CDR3 nucleotides: TGCAGCGTTGAAGGCCTCGGGGGGAACCCCTATGGCTACACCTTC.